This T cell receptor beta chain was sequenced for a study of blood T cell repertoires in COVID-19. This table comes from immunoSEQ multiplex PCR, and its TCRdb copy is limited to in-frame clones, with some not included. The top ten hold about 22% of the sample, which has about 43,000 clones, 82% seen once. CDR3 length equals 12 residues. Germline trimming cut 6 bases from V and 10 bases from J; bases unmatched to any gene: 8. Germline V gives CDR1 MNHEY, CDR2 SVGAGI. J is TRBJ1-1 and V is TRBV6-5, with 7 bases matching TRBD1. The sequence was collected from an older woman with acute or convalescent COVID-19. Input material: peripheral blood. CDR3 region: CASRDDRAGAFF. The CDR3 DNA is TGTGCCAGCAGAGACGACAGGGCGGGAGCTTTCTTT.